The 22 T cell receptor beta chains given below trace back to one sample, sequenced in a study of CD4 T cells in relation to SARS-CoV-2 and coronaviruses. TCRdb's copy holds only in-frame clones and misses some; the assay was immunoSEQ multiplex PCR. Among about 38,000 clones, around four fifths were seen once, and the ten largest hold roughly 22%. For these receptors, no antigen is known. Material: memory CD4+ T cells from PBMCs, cultured in vitro. These receptors came from an adult with COVID-19.

The V gene is TRBV29-1, the J gene TRBJ2-3, with D possibly called TRBD1 or TRBD2 (5 bases each). The CDR3 contains 12 residues. V gave up 4 bases and J gave up 5 bases, with 10 bases separating them. Germline V gene sequence: CDR1 SQVTM, CDR2 ANQGSEA. The CDR3 sequence is CSVVGAGDTQYF. DNA for the CDR3: TGCAGCGTTGTCGGGGCTGGAGATACGCAGTATTTT.

The rearrangement uses TRBV29-1 and TRBJ2-5; 8 nucleotides agree with TRBD2. V trimming: 3 bases; J trimming: 5 bases; junction bases outside the gene matches: 8. CDR1 is SQVTM, CDR2 ANQGSEA, per germline. The CDR3 length is 14 residues. DNA for the CDR3: TGCAGCGTTGATTACGGGAGGGCTTCCGAGACCCAGTACTTC. Amino acid sequence: CSVDYGRASETQYF. Together with reference TRBV29-1 and TRBJ2-5, the CDR3 gives the full variable domain: SAVISQKPSRDICQRGTSLTIQCQVDSQVTMMFWYRQQPGQSLTLIATANQGSEATYESGFVIDKFPISRPNLTFSTLTVSNMSPEDSSIYLCSVDYGRASETQYFGPGTRLLVL.

V usage is TRBV7-2 and J usage is TRBJ2-2, with D hard to call. Germline lookup yields CDR1 SGHTA and CDR2 FQGNSA. This CDR3 is built from 14 residues. V was pared by 1 base and J by 9 bases, with 12 bases between. The CDR3 loop reads CASSLELGIWELFF. CDR3 DNA sequence: TGTGCCAGCAGCTTAGAGTTGGGGATTTGGGAGCTGTTTTTT.

The chain employs TRBV7-9 and TRBJ2-3; D possibly corresponds to TRBD2 (7 bases). The germline V and J ends were trimmed by 7 bases and 5 bases, with 16 bases remaining between them. The CDR3 runs to 14 residues. The germline gives CDR1 SEHNR, CDR2 FQNEAQ (reference sequence). The CDR3 region has the DNA TGTGCCAGCACCCCCGGGGGGCCCGGAGATACGCAGTATTTT. Its translation: CASTPGGPGDTQYF. Drawing the rest from reference TRBV7-9 and TRBJ2-3, the complete variable domain is DTGVSQNPRHKITKRGQNVTFRCDPISEHNRLYWYRQTLGQGPEFLTYFQNEAQLEKSRLLSDRFSAERPKGSFSTLEIQRTEQGDSAMYLCASTPGGPGDTQYFGPGTRLTVL.

The rearrangement uses TRBV2 and TRBJ2-7; either TRBD1 or TRBD2 may supply D (5 bases each). The CDR3 is 16 residues long. CDR1 and CDR2 from the germline V gene are SNHLY and FYNNEI. The germline V and J ends were trimmed by 6 bases and 1 base, with 19 bases remaining between them. CDR3: CASRETSGGGSYEQYF. The CDR3 region has the DNA TGTGCCAGCAGAGAAACTAGTGGTGGGGGATCCTACGAGCAGTACTTC.

The V and J genes are TRBV7-8 and TRBJ2-4; D tentatively reads TRBD1 or TRBD2 (5 bases each). The V end was cut by 2 bases, the J end by 5 bases, with 16 bases between. Germline V gene lookup returns CDR1 SGHVS and CDR2 FQNEAQ. The CDR3 totals 16 residues. This CDR3 is CASSLSFGRGENIQYF. CDR3 nucleotides: TGTGCCAGCAGCTTAAGTTTCGGCAGAGGGGAAAACATTCAGTACTTC.

Here the CDR3 reads CASSWPAGPDEQFF. The DNA for the CDR3 is TGTGCCAGCAGCTGGCCAGCGGGACCGGATGAGCAGTTCTTC. The chain carries TRBV5-5 and TRBJ2-1; 7 nucleotides agree with TRBD2. This CDR3 has 14 amino acids. Looked up from germline, CDR1 is SGHKS and CDR2 is YYEKEE (reference sequence). The V gene end was trimmed by 3 bases and the J gene end by 8 bases; junction bases not matched to a gene: 8.

The chain is built from TRBV3-1 (or the pseudogene TRBV3-2) and TRBJ2-1; 10 bases agree with TRBD2. The V and J ends lost 2 bases and 9 bases, in that order; junction bases with no gene match: 4. From germline, CDR1 is LGHDT and CDR2 YNNKEL (reference sequence). This CDR3 is built from 14 residues. The CDR3 DNA follows: TGTGCCAGCAGCCAACTACTAGCGGGATTTGAGCAGTTCTTC. Protein: CASSQLLAGFEQFF.

The gene calls are TRBV5-1 and TRBJ1-4; no clear D gene. The length of the CDR3 is 16 residues. Germline assignment: CDR1 SGHRS and CDR2 YFSETQ. The V gene lost 0 bases and the J gene lost 7 bases, with 16 bases spanning the gap. The CDR3 DNA reads as TGCGCCAGCAGCTTGGGACATACGGTCCAATTTGAAAAACTGTTTTTT. Translating it yields CASSLGHTVQFEKLFF.

This chain joins TRBV24-1 and TRBJ1-5, with 7 bases aligning to TRBD1. CDR3 length equals 19 residues. V shed 0 bases, J shed 1 base, and the junction held 11 bases outside the gene matches. Germline CDR1 reads KGHDR; CDR2 reads SFDVKD. In DNA, the CDR3 is TGTGCCACCAGTGATTTGCCATTTGGGACAGATCCAAGCAATCAGCCCCAGCATTTT. This gives the protein CATSDLPFGTDPSNQPQHF.

The chain joins TRBV11-2 to TRBJ2-5; TRBD2 matches at 8 bases. Trimming at V came to 3 bases and at J to 2 bases, leaving 5 bases not matched to a gene. The CDR3 covers 15 residues. The germline gives CDR1 SGHAT, CDR2 FQNNGV. CDR3 DNA: TGTGCCAGCAGCTTGCCTAGCGGGCCTCAAGAGACCCAGTACTTC. Translation: CASSLPSGPQETQYF.

This clone was detected a few times. V gene TRBV6-1 combines with J gene TRBJ2-2; TRBD2 matches at 7 bases. Trimming removed 1 base from V and 7 bases from J; junction bases left unmatched: 6. Per germline, CDR1 MNHNS and CDR2 SASEGT. This CDR3 is built from 15 residues. The CDR3 nucleotides are TGTGCCAGCAGTGAAGAGGCGGGAGTAGACGGGGAGCTGTTTTTT. This sequence encodes CASSEEAGVDGELFF.

The V and J genes are TRBV7-9 and TRBJ2-7; possibly TRBD2 for D (7 bases). The germline V and J ends were trimmed by 1 base and 2 bases, with 12 bases remaining between them. The length of the CDR3 is 15 residues. The germline CDR1 and CDR2 sequences are SEHNR and FQNEAQ (reference sequence). Written as DNA, the CDR3 is TGTGCCAGCAGCTTAGAGGGGGGGATGGCCTACGAGCAGTACTTC. Translated, it gives CASSLEGGMAYEQYF.

This clone was picked up a small number of times. The CDR3 spells CASSDGGNQPQHF. The CDR3 nucleotides are TGTGCCAGCAGTGACGGGGGAAATCAGCCCCAGCATTTT. The chain employs TRBV2 and TRBJ1-5, with D perhaps matching TRBD1 (5 bases). Deletions cut 3 bases from V and 4 bases from J, with 7 bases between. The CDR3 is 13 residues long. The germline V gene encodes CDR1 SNHLY and CDR2 FYNNEI.

This clone came up once. The chain carries TRBV2 and TRBJ2-5, with unresolved D. Trimming removed 3 bases at V and 3 bases at J, with 11 bases between. This CDR3 has 14 residues. In germline, CDR1 is SNHLY, CDR2 FYNNEI. This CDR3 reads CASSESPAKETQYF. CDR3 DNA sequence: TGTGCCAGCAGTGAGTCCCCGGCGAAAGAGACCCAGTACTTC. Combining the CDR3 with reference TRBV2 and TRBJ2-5 gives the whole variable domain EPEVTQTPSHQVTQMGQEVILRCVPISNHLYFYWYRQILGQKVEFLVSFYNNEISEKSEIFDDQFSVERPDGSNFTLKIRSTKLEDSAMYFCASSESPAKETQYFGPGTRLLVL.

V gene TRBV3-1 (or the pseudogene TRBV3-2) combines with J gene TRBJ2-1, with 7 bases identical to TRBD1. After removal of 4 bases from V and 5 bases from J, the junction contained 11 bases not matched to a gene. The germline gives CDR1 LGHDT, CDR2 YNNKEL (reference sequence). The CDR3 sequence is 16 residues long. The CDR3 sequence is CASSRLQGSNHNEQFF. The CDR3 DNA reads TGTGCCAGCAGCCGGCTACAGGGGAGCAACCACAATGAGCAGTTCTTC.

This clone has a single count. The chain employs TRBV6-6 and TRBJ1-1; TRBD1 is a possible D gene (5 bases). Per germline, CDR1 MNHNY and CDR2 SVGAGI (reference sequence). The CDR3 contains 11 residues. V was clipped by 10 bases and J by 4 bases, with 10 bases between them. The CDR3 coding sequence is TGTGCCACCGGGAGGGGCACTGAAGCTTTCTTT. Its protein is CATGRGTEAFF.

This clone was observed once. The chain is built from TRBV9 and TRBJ2-1, with TRBD2 as a possible D gene (5 bases). CDR1 SGDLS and CDR2 YYNGEE come from the germline V gene. The ends were cut back, 1 base at V and 6 bases at J, with 20 bases in the middle. The CDR3 consists of 17 residues. The CDR3, as DNA: TGTGCCAGCAGCGTAAGGTCGGGAACGGGCAGGACCAATGAGCAGTTCTTC. It is translated as CASSVRSGTGRTNEQFF.

The rearrangement uses TRBV2 and TRBJ2-7, with D uncertain. The CDR3 spans 13 residues. CDR1 is SNHLY, CDR2 FYNNEI, per germline. V lost 9 bases and J lost 0, with 12 bases in between. As DNA, the CDR3 is TGTGCCAGTCGTGGCCGCCCCTCCTACGAGCAGTACTTC. Protein product: CASRGRPSYEQYF.

This clone was seen only once. The chain employs TRBV6-6 and TRBJ2-7; 8 bases match TRBD1. The CDR3 length is 15 residues. The J segment lost 3 bases and the V segment lost 2 bases, leaving 6 bases of the junction unmatched. CDR1 and CDR2 from the germline V gene are MNHNY and SVGAGI (reference sequence). CDR3 bases: TGTGCCAGCAGTTACCCCGGACAGGGTAGCTACGAGCAGTACTTC. Its translation is CASSYPGQGSYEQYF.

The J gene is TRBJ2-2, the V gene TRBV2; D gene unclear. The germline gives CDR1 SNHLY, CDR2 FYNNEI. This CDR3 is built from 13 residues. V lost 4 bases, J lost 2 bases, and 5 bases lay in between. The CDR3 reads CASSVDNTGELFF. The CDR3 DNA reads as TGTGCCAGCAGTGTCGACAACACCGGGGAGCTGTTTTTT.

The chain combines TRBV7-2 with TRBJ2-1; tentatively, D is TRBD1 or TRBD2 (5 bases each). Germline loops: CDR1 SGHTA, CDR2 FQGNSA. Trimming pared 4 bases from V and 8 bases from J, leaving 21 bases between. This CDR3 region has 16 residues. The CDR3 DNA is TGTGCCAGCAGCTACCCCCGGGACGCCCCCGTCGATGAGCAGTTCTTC. Translated: CASSYPRDAPVDEQFF.